This entry is about one T cell receptor beta chain. The data stem from a study of T cell changes during pregnancy in multiple sclerosis. This table comes from immunoSEQ multiplex PCR, and its TCRdb copy is limited to in-frame clones, with some not included. The table lists around 100,000 clones, about 90% of them singletons. With 4 bases clipped from V and 8 bases from J, the junction kept 14 bases outside the gene matches. The germline CDR1 and CDR2 sequences are LGHNA and YNFKEQ. CDR3 length: 16 amino acids. The input for sequencing was peripheral blood, taken in the second trimester of pregnancy. The chain employs TRBV4-2 and TRBJ2-1, with 7 bases that match TRBD2. The TCR was taken from a female donor with multiple sclerosis, enrolled in a pregnancy study. As DNA, the CDR3 is TGTGCCAGCAGCCCTAGTCGGGGGGACCCCCCCCATGAGCAGTTCTTC. Translation gives CASSPSRGDPPHEQFF.